A selection of T cell receptor beta chains follows, all from one sample in a study of shared clonotypes between healthy human individuals. Profiling relied on immunoSEQ multiplex PCR, and the TCRdb table lists in-frame clones only, not all of them. The repertoire includes roughly 2 million clones, about 95% of them detected once, and 1.1% sits in the top ten. The sequenced sample was naive CD8+ T cells sorted from blood. Source of these receptors: a man aged 18 to 35 in good health. Both conserved end residues are part of each CDR3. Fields, in order: J gene, V gene, D gene, CDR3 length, clone size, CDR3 protein, CDR3 DNA. A D gene is named only where the DNA matches it firmly. A row's size may be missing; if present it is once, few, many or a size class.

TRBJ2-2 | TRBV5-4 | - | 13 | - | CASSTGSAGELFF | TGTGCCAGCAGCACGGGCAGCGCCGGGGAGCTGTTTTTT
TRBJ1-2 | TRBV6-5 | TRBD1 | 15 | - | CASSYSEGAPDGYTF | TGTGCCAGCAGTTACTCGGAGGGGGCCCCTGATGGCTACACCTTC
TRBJ2-1 | TRBV28 | TRBD2 | 14 | - | CASTVQWGGNEQFF | TGTGCCAGCACAGTTCAGTGGGGGGGTAATGAGCAGTTCTTC
TRBJ2-5 | TRBV9 | TRBD2 | 17 | - | CASSVEGSGGARETQYF | TGTGCCAGCAGCGTAGAGGGTAGCGGGGGGGCCCGGGAGACCCAGTACTTC
TRBJ1-5 | TRBV4-1 | TRBD1 | 16 | - | CASSQDWTGMNQPQHF | TGCGCCAGCAGCCAAGACTGGACAGGGATGAATCAGCCCCAGCATTTT
TRBJ2-3 | TRBV29-1 | - | 16 | - | CSVVGQPGAVPDTQYF | TGCAGCGTTGTCGGGCAGCCCGGGGCCGTTCCAGATACGCAGTATTTT
TRBJ2-3 | TRBV2 | TRBD2 | 18 | - | CASSESGTSGGGTDTQYF | TGTGCCAGCAGTGAGTCCGGGACTAGCGGGGGGGGCACAGATACGCAGTATTTT
TRBJ1-4 | TRBV5-6 | TRBD1 | 15 | once | CASSWWGQGFEKLFF | TGTGCCAGCAGCTGGTGGGGACAGGGCTTTGAAAAACTGTTTTTT
TRBJ2-3 | TRBV10-2 | - | 15 | once | CASSGASFGADTQYF | TGCGCCAGCAGTGGGGCGTCATTCGGAGCAGATACGCAGTATTTT
TRBJ2-1 | TRBV7-9 | TRBD1 | 17 | - | CASSLTTGQGYYNEQFF | TGTGCCAGCAGCCTTACAACGGGACAGGGTTATTACAATGAGCAGTTCTTC
TRBJ2-3 | TRBV5-8 | - | 14 | once | CASSPLASTDTQYF | TGTGCCAGCAGCCCTCTAGCAAGTACCGATACGCAGTATTTT
TRBJ2-7 | TRBV27 | TRBD2 | 17 | - | CASSLSASGRWSYEQYF | TGTGCCAGTAGTTTATCGGCCAGCGGGAGGTGGTCCTACGAGCAGTACTTC
TRBJ2-5 | TRBV27 | - | 14 | - | CASSFSDGWKTQYF | TGTGCCAGCAGTTTCTCGGACGGCTGGAAGACCCAGTACTTC
TRBJ1-1 | TRBV7-9 | - | 13 | - | CASSLGGSAEAFF | TGTGCCAGCAGCTTGGGCGGGAGTGCTGAAGCTTTCTTT
TRBJ2-2 | TRBV7-6 | TRBD2 | 15 | once | CASSPGLAGRGELFF | TGTGCCAGCAGCCCCGGACTAGCGGGACGTGGGGAGCTGTTTTTT
TRBJ2-5 | TRBV7-9 | - | 15 | - | CASSRPDGTGETQYF | TGTGCCAGCAGCCGTCCGGACGGCACCGGAGAGACCCAGTACTTC
TRBJ2-1 | TRBV6-4 | - | 15 | - | CASSVLGGIYNEQFF | TGTGCCAGCAGTGTGCTCGGGGGAATCTACAATGAGCAGTTCTTC
TRBJ2-3 | TRBV7-6 | TRBD2 | 17 | - | CASSLGGSGLLGDTQYF | TGTGCCAGCAGCTTAGGGGGTAGCGGGCTATTAGGAGATACGCAGTATTTT
TRBJ2-3 | TRBV12-5 | - | 15 | - | CASGSGTSLTDTQYF | TGTGCTAGTGGTTCGGGGACGAGTCTCACAGATACGCAGTATTTT
TRBJ1-1 | TRBV5-1 | TRBD1 | 13 | - | CASSLAQGGEAFF | TGCGCCAGCAGCTTGGCACAGGGGGGTGAAGCTTTCTTT
TRBJ2-7 | TRBV5-6 | - | 14 | once | CASSLGATPWEQYF | TGTGCCAGCAGCTTGGGAGCGACACCCTGGGAGCAGTACTTC
TRBJ2-3 | TRBV5-4 | TRBD2 | 19 | - | CASSLGPGLAAPSTDTQYF | TGTGCCAGCAGCTTGGGGCCGGGACTAGCGGCCCCTAGCACAGATACGCAGTATTTT
TRBJ2-7 | TRBV7-9 | - | 16 | - | CASSLTSALRAYEQYF | TGTGCCAGCAGCTTAACTTCGGCCCTCCGAGCCTACGAGCAGTACTTC
TRBJ2-7 | TRBV5-1 | - | 17 | - | CASSGSFEMGTAYEQYF | TGCGCCAGCAGCGGCAGCTTCGAGATGGGGACCGCCTACGAGCAGTACTTC
TRBJ1-2 | TRBV9 | - | 17 | - | CASSVGGGDTGSYGYTF | TGTGCCAGCAGCGTAGGAGGCGGGGACACGGGGAGCTATGGCTACACCTTC
TRBJ2-5 | TRBV7-9 | TRBD2 | 16 | - | CASSLVISGSGETQYF | TGTGCCAGCAGCTTAGTTATTAGCGGGAGTGGTGAGACCCAGTACTTC
TRBJ2-2 | TRBV27 | - | 14 | - | CASSLGSSTGELFF | TGTGCCAGCAGTTTAGGTAGTAGCACCGGGGAGCTGTTTTTT
TRBJ2-1 | TRBV7-3 | TRBD1 | 15 | - | CASSLRQGIYNEQFF | TGTGCCAGCAGCTTAAGACAGGGGATTTACAATGAGCAGTTCTTC
TRBJ2-3 | TRBV27 | TRBD1 | 17 | - | CASSPTKVTGFTDTQYF | TGTGCCAGCAGCCCTACGAAGGTGACAGGGTTCACAGATACGCAGTATTTT
TRBJ2-7 | TRBV11-2 | TRBD1 | 17 | - | CASSRRGQGGIQDEQYF | TGTGCCAGCAGCCGAAGGGGACAGGGGGGAATTCAGGACGAGCAGTACTTC
TRBJ1-2 | TRBV6-5 | - | 13 | - | CASMGRINYGYTF | TGTGCCAGCATGGGACGGATTAACTATGGCTACACCTTC
TRBJ2-7 | TRBV21-1 | - | 17 | - | CASSPPGLTLDDYEQYF | TGTGCCAGCAGCCCCCCGGGACTAACGCTGGATGATTACGAGCAGTACTTC
TRBJ2-7 | TRBV7-2 | - | 13 | - | CASSLEGTYEQYF | TGTGCCAGCAGCTTAGAGGGAACCTACGAGCAGTACTTC
TRBJ1-1 | TRBV5-4 | TRBD1 | 18 | - | CASSLPPGTGVPGTEAFF | TGTGCCAGCAGCTTGCCCCCCGGGACAGGTGTTCCGGGGACTGAAGCTTTCTTT
TRBJ1-2 | TRBV7-9 | TRBD1 | 14 | - | CASSEMTGGNGYTF | TGTGCCAGCAGCGAAATGACAGGGGGCAATGGCTACACCTTC
TRBJ2-5 | TRBV11-2 | - | 15 | - | CASSPGAGAQETQYF | TGTGCCAGCAGCCCCGGGGCAGGGGCTCAAGAGACCCAGTACTTC
TRBJ2-1 | TRBV10-3 | TRBD1 | 15 | - | CAISPGTGAYNEQFF | TGTGCCATCAGCCCGGGGACAGGGGCTTACAATGAGCAGTTCTTC
TRBJ2-7 | TRBV7-8 | - | 13 | - | CASIPSSSYEQYF | TGTGCCAGCATCCCCTCGAGCTCCTACGAGCAGTACTTC
TRBJ1-1 | TRBV6-6 | - | 14 | - | CASSYSAGPKRAFF | TGTGCCAGCAGTTACTCAGCAGGGCCAAAGAGAGCTTTCTTT
TRBJ2-2 | TRBV4-3 | - | 16 | - | CASSQDSGAGTGELFF | TGCGCCAGCAGCCAAGATTCAGGGGCTGGAACCGGGGAGCTGTTTTTT
TRBJ2-5 | TRBV2 | TRBD2 | 13 | - | CASESGEIETQYF | TGTGCCAGTGAAAGCGGGGAGATAGAGACCCAGTACTTC
TRBJ2-1 | TRBV11-1 | - | 12 | - | CASSQGHNEQFF | TGTGCCAGCAGCCAGGGACACAATGAGCAGTTCTTC
TRBJ2-1 | TRBV7-8 | - | 13 | - | CASSLGLNNEQFF | TGTGCCAGCAGCTTAGGGTTAAACAATGAGCAGTTCTTC
TRBJ2-2 | TRBV10-2 | TRBD2 | 13 | - | CASSGLAGAELFF | TGCGCCAGCAGTGGACTAGCGGGAGCGGAGCTGTTTTTT
TRBJ1-1 | TRBV7-8 | - | 13 | - | CASSLDLNTEAFF | TGTGCCAGCAGCTTAGACTTGAACACTGAAGCTTTCTTT
TRBJ2-2 | TRBV27 | TRBD2 | 15 | - | CASSGLAGSTGELFF | TGTGCCAGCAGCGGACTAGCGGGAAGCACCGGGGAGCTGTTTTTT
TRBJ1-5 | TRBV5-1 | - | 15 | - | CASSLYRTSNQPQHF | TGCGCCAGCAGCTTGTACAGGACCAGCAATCAGCCCCAGCATTTT
TRBJ1-1 | TRBV7-9 | TRBD1 | 13 | - | CASSSDREVEAFF | TGTGCCAGCAGCTCCGACAGGGAGGTTGAAGCTTTCTTT
TRBJ1-3 | TRBV2 | - | 14 | - | CASSEGGPGNTIYF | TGTGCCAGCAGTGAAGGTGGGCCTGGAAACACCATATATTTT
TRBJ2-1 | TRBV12-5 | TRBD2 | 17 | - | CASGLPPLGLAGSEQFF | TGTGCTAGTGGTTTGCCCCCCCTGGGACTAGCGGGATCTGAGCAGTTCTTC
TRBJ1-4 | TRBV15 | - | 13 | - | CATSRDLGEKLFF | TGTGCCACCAGCAGAGATTTGGGTGAAAAACTGTTTTTT
TRBJ2-7 | TRBV6-5 | - | 13 | - | CASSYARGYEQYF | TGTGCCAGCAGTTATGCCAGGGGCTACGAGCAGTACTTC